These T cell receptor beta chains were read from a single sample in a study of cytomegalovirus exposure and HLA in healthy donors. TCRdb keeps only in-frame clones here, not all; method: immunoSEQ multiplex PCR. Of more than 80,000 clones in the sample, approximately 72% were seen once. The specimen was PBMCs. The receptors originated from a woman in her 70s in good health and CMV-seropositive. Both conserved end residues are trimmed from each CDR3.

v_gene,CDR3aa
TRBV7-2,ASSYEGQGLQPQH
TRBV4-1,ASEPGQGSINEQF
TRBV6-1,ASSDDRNLIYGYT
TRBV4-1,ASSRGVADEQF
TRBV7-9,ASSLLAGDEQY
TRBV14,ASSQRETGANVLT
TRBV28,ASTPPDRHTGELF
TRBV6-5,ASSYSTSGSVYEQY
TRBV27,ASSFGQGGNQPQH
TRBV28,ASSSPDRNSYEQY
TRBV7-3,ASSLGGGGAEQY
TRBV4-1,ASSWRLTDNEQF
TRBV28,ASSSGGFSNQPQH
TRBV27,ASSLAGAANTGELF
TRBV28,ASRHRGRDYGYT
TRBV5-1,ASTLDRGLEQY
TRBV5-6,ASSLVGAADSPLH
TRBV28,ASSRQGTNEKLF
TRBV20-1,SARDEDEQF
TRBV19,ASSIGTTTYNEQF
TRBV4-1,ASSQDRGTAYGYT
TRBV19,ARHRGSYEQY
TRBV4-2,ASSQPGGASGNTIY
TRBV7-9,ASSRQGLGYEQY
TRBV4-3,ASSGRGGETQY
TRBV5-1,ASSPRTGGNSPLH
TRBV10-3,AISERQGAESNEKLF
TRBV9,ASSPLGLAGVEQY
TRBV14,ASSPRTGAYGYT
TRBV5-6,ASKNRHPGGGYT
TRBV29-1,SVERLAGGRGEQF
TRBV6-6,ASSYMGASNQPQH
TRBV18,ASSLTGEETQY
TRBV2,ASRQYTGELF
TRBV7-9,ASSPTPTSGETQY
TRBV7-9,SSSLAAGARNNEQF
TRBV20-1,SAGTSGTQY
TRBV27,ASSLWLAGDVYNEQF
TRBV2,ASAAGTGVSPLH
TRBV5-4,ASSVRGTGGELF